This record looks at one TCR beta chain sequence and its context. What it binds is unknown. It was with 60 Vbeta and 13 Jbeta primers that the PCR ran. The protocol was immunoSEQ multiplex PCR, while the TCRdb copy is restricted to in-frame clones and leaves out a portion. The data hold some 190,000 clones, with around 76% observed a single time. This sample is drawn from a study of cytomegalovirus exposure and HLA in healthy donors. The overall study: A data release that came early held tens of millions of unique TCRs from HLA-typed donors. Study-wide results and caveats: A later analysis associated roughly 15,000 TCR beta sequences with HLA alleles at a 0.05 false discovery rate. Among TCR sequences, most were rare, though some public TCRs appeared in many donors. Among immune exposure information, only CMV serostatus was available.

CDR1 is WSHSY and CDR2 is SAAADI in the germline V gene. Losses at the gene ends were 6 bases for V and 1 base for J; bases not matched to a gene: 4. The CDR3 totals 14 residues. The rearrangement uses TRBV10-2 and TRBJ1-1; 8 bases match TRBD1. This receptor was taken from a woman in her twenties or thirties in good health and CMV-seropositive. The sample taken for sequencing was PBMCs. CDR3 DNA sequence: TGCGCCAGCAGGAAAGGACAGGGGAACACTGAAGCTTTCTTT. Protein sequence: CASRKGQGNTEAFF.